The clone carrying this T cell receptor (beta chain) has a single count. The entry originates in a study of cytomegalovirus exposure and HLA in healthy donors. Turning to the study itself: The 90 to 150 validation repertoires used the same platform as the 650 to 850 first-cohort repertoires, a later analysis reported.

Germline values: CDR1 SNHLY, CDR2 FYNNEI. The trim removed 6 bases at V and 6 bases at J, leaving 7 bases unmatched. This CDR3 is built from 14 residues. From the approximately 120-subject validation cohort, which was separate from the roughly 700-subject first cohort, the donors were drawn. The method was immunoSEQ multiplex PCR; TCRdb's version includes in-frame clones alone and lacks a portion of them. The repertoire holds 150,000 to 200,000 clones, with about 85% as singletons. Specimen: PBMCs. This clonotype was obtained from a man aged 18 to 30 in good health and CMV-seropositive. This chain connects TRBV2 to TRBJ2-1; 8 nucleotides line up with TRBD1. CDR3 nucleotide sequence: TGTGCCAGCAGCCCCCGGACAGGGTCCAATGAGCAGTTCTTC. Translating it yields CASSPRTGSNEQFF.